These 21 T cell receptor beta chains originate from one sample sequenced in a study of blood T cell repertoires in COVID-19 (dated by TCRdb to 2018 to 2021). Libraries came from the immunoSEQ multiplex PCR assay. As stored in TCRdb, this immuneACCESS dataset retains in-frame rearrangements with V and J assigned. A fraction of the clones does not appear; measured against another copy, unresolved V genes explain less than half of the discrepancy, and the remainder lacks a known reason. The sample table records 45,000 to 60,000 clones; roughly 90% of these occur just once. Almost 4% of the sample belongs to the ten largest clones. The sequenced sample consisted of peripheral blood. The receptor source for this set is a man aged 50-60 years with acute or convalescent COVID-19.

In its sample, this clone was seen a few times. CDR3 protein: CSVPKGLADAYNEQFF. CDR3 coding DNA: TGCAGCGTCCCCAAAGGACTAGCGGATGCCTACAATGAGCAGTTCTTC. The genes are TRBV29-1 and TRBJ2-1; 10 nucleotides align to TRBD2. This CDR3 has 16 residues. V lost 6 bases and J lost 2; bases outside the gene matches: 10. Germline CDR1 is SQVTM and CDR2 is ANQGSEA.

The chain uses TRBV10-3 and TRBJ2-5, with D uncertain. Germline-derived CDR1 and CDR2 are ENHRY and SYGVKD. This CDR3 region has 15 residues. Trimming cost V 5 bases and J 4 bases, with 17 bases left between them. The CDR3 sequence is CAISRESDGIETQYF. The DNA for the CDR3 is TGTGCCATCAGTAGAGAGAGCGACGGAATAGAGACCCAGTACTTC.

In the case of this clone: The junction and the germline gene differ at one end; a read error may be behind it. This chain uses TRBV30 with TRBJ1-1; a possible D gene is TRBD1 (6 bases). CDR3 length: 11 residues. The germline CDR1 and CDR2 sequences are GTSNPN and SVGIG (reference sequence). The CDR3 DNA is TGTGCCTGGAGTAGGGGGTATACGGGCCTCTTT. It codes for CAWSRGYTGLF.

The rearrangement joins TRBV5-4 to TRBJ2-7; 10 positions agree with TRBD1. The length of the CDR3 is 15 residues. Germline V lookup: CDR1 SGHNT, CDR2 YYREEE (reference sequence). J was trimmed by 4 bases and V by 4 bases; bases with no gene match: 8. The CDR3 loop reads CASSKSPGQGYEQYF. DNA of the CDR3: TGTGCCAGCAGCAAATCTCCGGGACAGGGGTACGAGCAGTACTTC.

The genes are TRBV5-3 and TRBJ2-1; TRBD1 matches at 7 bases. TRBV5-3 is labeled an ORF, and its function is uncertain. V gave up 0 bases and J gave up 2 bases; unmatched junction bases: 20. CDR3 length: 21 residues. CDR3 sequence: CARSLGRDRSSGRPAYNEQFF. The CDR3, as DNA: TGTGCCAGAAGCTTGGGCCGGGACAGATCTTCGGGGAGACCGGCCTACAATGAGCAGTTCTTC.

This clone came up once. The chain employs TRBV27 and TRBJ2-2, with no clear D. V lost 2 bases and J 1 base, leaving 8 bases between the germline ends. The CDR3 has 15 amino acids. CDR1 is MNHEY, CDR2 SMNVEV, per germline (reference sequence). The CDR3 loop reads CASSLNSLNTGELFF. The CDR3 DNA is TGTGCCAGCAGTTTAAACAGTCTGAACACCGGGGAGCTGTTTTTT.

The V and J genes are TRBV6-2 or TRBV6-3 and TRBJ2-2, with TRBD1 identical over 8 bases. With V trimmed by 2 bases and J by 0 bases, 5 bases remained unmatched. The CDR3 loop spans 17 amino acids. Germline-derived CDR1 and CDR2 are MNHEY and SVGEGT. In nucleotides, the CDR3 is TGTGCCAGCAGTTACCGACCGGGACAGGCGAACACCGGGGAGCTGTTTTTT. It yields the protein CASSYRPGQANTGELFF.

The CDR3 reads CATSREESSYEQYF. CDR3 DNA sequence: TGTGCCACCAGCAGAGAAGAGAGCTCCTACGAGCAGTACTTC. The chain is built from TRBV15 and TRBJ2-7; D is unclear. CDR1 is LNHNV, CDR2 YYDKDF, per germline (reference sequence). The CDR3 is 14 residues long. V was trimmed by 0 bases and J by 0 bases, leaving 6 bases between them.

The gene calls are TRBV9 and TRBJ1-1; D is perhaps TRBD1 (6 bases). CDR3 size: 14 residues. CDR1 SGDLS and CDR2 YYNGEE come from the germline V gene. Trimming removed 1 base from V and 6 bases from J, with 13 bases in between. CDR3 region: CASSVRSGDAEAFF. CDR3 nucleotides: TGTGCCAGCAGCGTAAGGTCAGGGGACGCTGAAGCTTTCTTT.

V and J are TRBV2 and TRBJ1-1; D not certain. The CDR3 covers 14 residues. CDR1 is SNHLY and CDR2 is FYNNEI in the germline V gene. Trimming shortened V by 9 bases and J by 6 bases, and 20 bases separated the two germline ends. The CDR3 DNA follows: TGTGCCAGGGGCTTTTTAAGAGCTGACGCTGAAGCTTTCTTT. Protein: CARGFLRADAEAFF. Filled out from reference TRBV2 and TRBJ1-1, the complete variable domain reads EPEVTQTPSHQVTQMGQEVILRCVPISNHLYFYWYRQILGQKVEFLVSFYNNEISEKSEIFDDQFSVERPDGSNFTLKIRSTKLEDSAMYFCARGFLRADAEAFFGQGTRLTVV.

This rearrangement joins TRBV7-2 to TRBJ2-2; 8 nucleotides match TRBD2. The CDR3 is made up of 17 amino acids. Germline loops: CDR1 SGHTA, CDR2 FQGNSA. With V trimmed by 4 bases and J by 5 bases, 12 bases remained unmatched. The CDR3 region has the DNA TGTGCCAGCAGCTCCCGGGCCGGGGCGGGAGGAACCGGGGAGCTGTTTTTT. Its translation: CASSSRAGAGGTGELFF.

In DNA, the CDR3 is TGTGCCAGCAGCGCCGAGGACAGGGGAGCTGAAGCTTTCTTT. Translation gives CASSAEDRGAEAFF. The J gene is TRBJ1-1, the V gene TRBV2, with TRBD1 identical over 9 bases. The CDR3 is 14 amino acids. Germline assignment: CDR1 SNHLY and CDR2 FYNNEI. The V gene end was trimmed by 6 bases and the J gene end by 6 bases; junction bases not matched to a gene: 8.

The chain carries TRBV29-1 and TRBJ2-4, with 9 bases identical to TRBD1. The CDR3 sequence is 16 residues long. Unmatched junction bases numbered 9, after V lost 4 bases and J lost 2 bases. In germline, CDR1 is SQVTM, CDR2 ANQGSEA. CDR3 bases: TGCAGCGTTGGGTTCGGGACAGGGATATCCAAAAACATTCAGTACTTC. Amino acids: CSVGFGTGISKNIQYF.

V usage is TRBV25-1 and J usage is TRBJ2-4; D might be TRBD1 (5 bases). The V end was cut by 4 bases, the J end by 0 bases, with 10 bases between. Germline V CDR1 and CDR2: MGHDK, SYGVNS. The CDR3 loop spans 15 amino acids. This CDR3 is CASSVDRVAKNIQYF. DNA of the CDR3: TGTGCCAGCAGTGTTGACAGAGTAGCCAAAAACATTCAGTACTTC.

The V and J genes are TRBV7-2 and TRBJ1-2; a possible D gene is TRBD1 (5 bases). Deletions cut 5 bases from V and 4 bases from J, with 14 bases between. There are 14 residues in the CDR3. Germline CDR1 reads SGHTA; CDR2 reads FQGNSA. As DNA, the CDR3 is TGTGCCAGCAGCCCTATGACAGAGAGCTATGGCTACACCTTC. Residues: CASSPMTESYGYTF.

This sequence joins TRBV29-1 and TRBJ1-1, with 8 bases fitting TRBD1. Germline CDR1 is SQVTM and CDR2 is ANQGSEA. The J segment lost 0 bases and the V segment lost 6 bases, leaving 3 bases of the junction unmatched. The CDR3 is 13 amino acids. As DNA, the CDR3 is TGCAGCGTCAGGACAGGGATGAACACTGAAGCTTTCTTT. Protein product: CSVRTGMNTEAFF. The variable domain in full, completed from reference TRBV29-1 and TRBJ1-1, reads SAVISQKPSRDICQRGTSLTIQCQVDSQVTMMFWYRQQPGQSLTLIATANQGSEATYESGFVIDKFPISRPNLTFSTLTVSNMSPEDSSIYLCSVRTGMNTEAFFGQGTRLTVV.

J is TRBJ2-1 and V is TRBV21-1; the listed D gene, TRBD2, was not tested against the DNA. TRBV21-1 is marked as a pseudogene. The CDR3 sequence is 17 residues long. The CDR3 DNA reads TGTGCCAGCAGCAAAGGTCGCGGGGGCCCGACCTACAATGAGCAGTTCTTC. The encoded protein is CASSKGRGGPTYNEQFF.

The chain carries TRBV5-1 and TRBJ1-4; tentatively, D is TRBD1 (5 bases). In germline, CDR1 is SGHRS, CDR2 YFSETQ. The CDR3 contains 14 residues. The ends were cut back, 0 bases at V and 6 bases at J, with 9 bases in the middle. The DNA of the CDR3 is TGCGCCAGCAGCTTGGGGGGCGCGGATGAAAAACTGTTTTTT. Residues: CASSLGGADEKLFF.

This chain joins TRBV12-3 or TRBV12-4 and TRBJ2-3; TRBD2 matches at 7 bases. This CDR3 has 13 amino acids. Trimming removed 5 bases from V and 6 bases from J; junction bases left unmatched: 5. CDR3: CASSRDYRDTQYF. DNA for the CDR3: TGTGCCAGCAGTCGGGACTATAGGGATACGCAGTATTTT.

This CDR3 is CASGREETQYF. DNA of the CDR3: TGTGCCAGCGGGCGGGAAGAGACCCAGTACTTC. The chain uses TRBV6-5 and TRBJ2-5; D perhaps matches TRBD2 (5 bases). Germline CDR1 is MNHEY and CDR2 is SVGAGI. This CDR3 is 11 amino acids long. V was shortened by 8 bases and J by 3 bases, with 7 bases between the two germline ends.

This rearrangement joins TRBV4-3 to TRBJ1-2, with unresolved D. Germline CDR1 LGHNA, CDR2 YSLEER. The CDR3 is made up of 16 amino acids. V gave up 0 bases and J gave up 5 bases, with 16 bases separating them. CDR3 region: CASSQDSGSAGYGYTF. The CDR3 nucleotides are TGCGCCAGCAGCCAAGATTCCGGCTCTGCGGGGTATGGCTACACCTTC.